Below are 13 T cell receptor beta chains sequenced from a single sample in a study of blood T cells in healthy people across ages. With a J-beta primer mix and a sample-barcoded 5' primer, a second PCR ran about 7 to 11 cycles. From the 5' RACE reads, TCRdb called clonotypes with MiXCR, one entry per CDR3 protein. Of around 1,000,000 distinct CDR3 sequences in the sample, about 25% are singletons; the top ten hold approximately 0.79%. The same data also contributed to another study, on T cells of mothers and their children.

Sequenced material: blood. All receptors come from a girl aged 2 to 9 in good health.

V gene TRBV11-1 combines with J gene TRBJ2-5; D may match TRBD1 or TRBD2 (5 bases each). The CDR3 runs 16 residues. Germline loops: CDR1 SGHAT, CDR2 FQDESV (reference sequence). The germline V and J ends were trimmed by 2 bases and 5 bases, with 18 bases remaining between them. The CDR3 loop reads CASSLRSGTLTETQYF. CDR3 nucleotides: TGTGCCAGCAGCTTAAGGTCGGGGACCTTGACGGAGACCCAGTACTTC.

This chain uses TRBV7-9 with TRBJ1-2, with D possibly TRBD1 on 5 matching bases. V was pared by 5 bases and J by 8 bases, with 18 bases between. The CDR3 extends over 14 amino acids. The V gene's germline CDR1 is SEHNR and CDR2 FQNEAQ (reference sequence). The CDR3 here is CASSPAGAPGGYTF. CDR3 coding DNA: TGTGCCAGCAGCCCCGCCGGGGCCCCGGGCGGCTACACCTTC.

V gene TRBV27 combines with J gene TRBJ2-3, with 8 bases identical to TRBD2. V trimming: 3 bases; J trimming: 2 bases; junction bases outside the gene matches: 1. This CDR3 spans 14 amino acids. Germline CDR1 reads MNHEY; CDR2 reads SMNVEV (reference sequence). The CDR3 DNA reads as TGTGCCAGCAGTTTTAGCGGGGCCACAGATACGCAGTATTTT. It specifies CASSFSGATDTQYF.

The V and J genes are TRBV20-1 and TRBJ2-4; D possibly corresponds to TRBD1 (5 bases). Germline V CDR1 and CDR2: DFQATT, SNEGSKA (reference sequence). CDR3 length: 12 amino acids. Trimming took 0 bases from V and 5 from J, leaving 5 bases between them. Here the CDR3 reads CSARETENIQYF. The DNA for the CDR3 is TGCAGTGCTAGAGAGACAGAAAACATTCAGTACTTC.

This clonotype was counted between two and nine times. V gene TRBV12-3 or TRBV12-4 combines with J gene TRBJ1-1; D unresolved. V lost 7 bases to trimming and J lost 5 bases, with 11 bases between them. The CDR3 contains 12 residues. Here the CDR3 reads CASIKLGTEAFF. CDR3 coding DNA: TGTGCCAGCATAAAGTTGGGGACTGAAGCTTTCTTT.

The rearrangement uses TRBV5-1 and TRBJ1-6; a weak D match, TRBD1 (5 bases). The CDR3 totals 17 residues. The germline V gene encodes CDR1 SGHRS and CDR2 YFSETQ. V lost 1 base and J 6 bases, leaving 17 bases between the germline ends. As DNA, the CDR3 is TGCGCCAGCAGCTTGTGGGGCAACCGGGACGGTAATTCACCCCTCCACTTT. Translating it yields CASSLWGNRDGNSPLHF.

V usage is TRBV28 and J usage is TRBJ2-5, with 7 bases fitting TRBD2. The DNA end is more similar to TRBJ2-7, so the J call may be wrong. Germline CDR1 is MDHEN and CDR2 is SYDVKM. CDR3 length: 12 residues. The CDR3 coding sequence is TGTGCCAGCAGTATTTCTAGCGGCGAGCAGTACTTC. Its translation: CASSISSGEQYF.

This clonotype was counted only a few times. J is TRBJ2-1 and V is TRBV6-1; weak D call: TRBD1 (6 bases). The better agreement between TRBJ2-7 and the DNA end casts doubt on the J call. Germline lookup yields CDR1 MNHNS and CDR2 SASEGT. The CDR3 has 16 residues. The CDR3 here is CASSPETGTVAYEQYF. As DNA, the CDR3 is TGTGCCAGCAGTCCAGAGACAGGAACGGTCGCCTACGAGCAGTACTTC.

This chain connects TRBV5-1 to TRBJ2-7; TRBD1 might be the D (5 bases). Germline CDR1 and CDR2: SGHRS and YFSETQ. There are 12 residues in the CDR3. Trimming shortened V by 2 bases and J by 5 bases, and 8 bases separated the two germline ends. CDR3: CASSFVGDEQYF. In DNA, the CDR3 is TGCGCCAGCAGCTTTGTAGGGGACGAGCAGTACTTC.

The genes are TRBV3-1 and TRBJ2-1; 13 positions agree with TRBD2. The CDR3 consists of 17 residues. Germline loops: CDR1 LGHDT, CDR2 YNNKEL (reference sequence). Trimming cost V 3 bases and J 0 bases; bases outside gene matches: 2. CDR3 DNA sequence: TGTGCCAGCAGCCACAGGACTAGCGGGAGCTCCTACAATGAGCAGTTCTTC. It is translated as CASSHRTSGSSYNEQFF.

About this clonotype itself: A junction end diverges from the germline sequence, so it may reflect a read error. The V call is TRBV5-6, the J call TRBJ2-5; 8 bases are shared with TRBD2. The J call may not be correct, given that the DNA end is closer to TRBJ2-1. The CDR3 totals 13 residues. Germline V gene data show CDR1 as SGHDT and CDR2 as YYEEEE. CDR3 in amino acids: CATGRAIYDEQFF. The CDR3 coding sequence is TGTGCCACCGGGAGGGCCATCTACGATGAGCAGTTCTTC.

The chain uses TRBV9 and TRBJ2-1, with 9 bases that match TRBD1. Germline CDR1 SGDLS, CDR2 YYNGEE. The CDR3 is made up of 16 amino acids. The V gene end was trimmed by 2 bases and the J gene end by 8 bases; junction bases not matched to a gene: 11. DNA of the CDR3: TGTGCCAGCAGCGTCCCACTGGACAGGGGCCACCATGAGCAGTTCTTC. Protein sequence: CASSVPLDRGHHEQFF.

The chain combines TRBV4-1 with TRBJ1-1; D is unresolved. In germline, CDR1 is MGHRA, CDR2 YSYEKL. Trimming left V 1 base short and J 8 bases short, with 14 bases between. CDR3 length equals 14 residues. Here the CDR3 reads CASSQGPGLGEAFF. As DNA, the CDR3 is TGCGCCAGCAGCCAAGGTCCGGGCCTCGGAGAAGCTTTCTTT.